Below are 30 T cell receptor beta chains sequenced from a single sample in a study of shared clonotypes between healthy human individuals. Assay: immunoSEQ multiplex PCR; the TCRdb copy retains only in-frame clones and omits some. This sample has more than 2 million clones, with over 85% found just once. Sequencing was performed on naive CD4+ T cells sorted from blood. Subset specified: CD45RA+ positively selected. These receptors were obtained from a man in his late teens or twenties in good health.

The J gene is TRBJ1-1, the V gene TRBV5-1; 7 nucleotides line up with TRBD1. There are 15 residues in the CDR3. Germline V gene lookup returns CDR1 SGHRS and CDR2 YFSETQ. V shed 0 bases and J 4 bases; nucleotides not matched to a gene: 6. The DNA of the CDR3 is TGCGCCAGCAGCTTGGGGAGGGGGCTAAGCACTGAAGCTTTCTTT. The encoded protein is CASSLGRGLSTEAFF.

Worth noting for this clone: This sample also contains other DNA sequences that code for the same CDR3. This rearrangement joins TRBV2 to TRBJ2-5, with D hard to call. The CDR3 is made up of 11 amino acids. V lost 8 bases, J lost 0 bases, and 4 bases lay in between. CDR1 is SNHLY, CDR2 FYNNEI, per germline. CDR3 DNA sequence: TGTGCCAGCGGCTACCAAGAGACCCAGTACTTC. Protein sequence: CASGYQETQYF.

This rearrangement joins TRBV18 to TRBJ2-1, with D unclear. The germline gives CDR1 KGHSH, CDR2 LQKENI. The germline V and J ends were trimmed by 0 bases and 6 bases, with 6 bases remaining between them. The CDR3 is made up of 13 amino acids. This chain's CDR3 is CASSPPSSNEQFF. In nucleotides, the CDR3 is TGTGCCAGCTCACCACCTAGTAGCAATGAGCAGTTCTTC.

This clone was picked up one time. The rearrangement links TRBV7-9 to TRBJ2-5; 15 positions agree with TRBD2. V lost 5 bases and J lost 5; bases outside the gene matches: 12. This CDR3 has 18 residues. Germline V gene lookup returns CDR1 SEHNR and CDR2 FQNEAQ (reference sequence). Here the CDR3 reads CASSKGLAGGSFGETQYF. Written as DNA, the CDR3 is TGTGCCAGCAGCAAGGGACTAGCGGGAGGAAGTTTCGGGGAGACCCAGTACTTC.

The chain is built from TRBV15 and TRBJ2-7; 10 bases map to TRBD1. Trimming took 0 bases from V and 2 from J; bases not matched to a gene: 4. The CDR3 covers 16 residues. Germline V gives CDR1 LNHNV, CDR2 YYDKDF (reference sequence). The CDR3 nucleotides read TGTGCCACCAGCAGAGATCGAGGACAGGGGGCCTACGAGCAGTACTTC. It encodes CATSRDRGQGAYEQYF. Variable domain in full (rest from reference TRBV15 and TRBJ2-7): DAMVIQNPRYQVTQFGKPVTLSCSQTLNHNVMYWYQQKSSQAPKLLFHYYDKDFNNEADTPDNFQSRRPNTSFCFLDIRSPGLGDTAMYLCATSRDRGQGAYEQYFGPGTRLTVT.

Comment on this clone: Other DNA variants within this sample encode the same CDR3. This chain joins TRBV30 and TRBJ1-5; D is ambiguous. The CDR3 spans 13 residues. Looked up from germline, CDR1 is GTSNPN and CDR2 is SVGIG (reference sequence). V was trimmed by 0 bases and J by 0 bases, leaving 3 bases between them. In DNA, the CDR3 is TGTGCCTGGAGTGTTAATAGCAATCAGCCCCAGCATTTT. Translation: CAWSVNSNQPQHF.

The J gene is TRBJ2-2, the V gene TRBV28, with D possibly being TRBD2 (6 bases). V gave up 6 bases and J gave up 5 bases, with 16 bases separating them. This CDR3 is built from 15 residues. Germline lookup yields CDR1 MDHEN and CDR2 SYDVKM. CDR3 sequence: CASRSLHGGTGELFF. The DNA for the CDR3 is TGTGCCAGCAGGTCCTTACACGGGGGAACCGGGGAGCTGTTTTTT.

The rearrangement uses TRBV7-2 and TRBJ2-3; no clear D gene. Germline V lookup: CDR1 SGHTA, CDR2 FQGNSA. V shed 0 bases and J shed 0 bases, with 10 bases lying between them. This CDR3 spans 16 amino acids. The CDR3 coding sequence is TGTGCCAGCAGCTTAGCTCGGCGCCTTAGCACAGATACGCAGTATTTT. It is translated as CASSLARRLSTDTQYF.

CDR3 protein: CASSTPYSGRTTDTQYF. For the CDR3, the DNA is TGTGCCAGCAGCACCCCCTATAGCGGGAGAACCACAGATACGCAGTATTTT. This chain uses TRBV5-6 with TRBJ2-3, with 9 positions matching TRBD2. CDR1 is SGHDT, CDR2 YYEEEE, per germline. There are 17 residues in the CDR3. V gave up 4 bases and J gave up 2 bases; unmatched junction bases: 11.

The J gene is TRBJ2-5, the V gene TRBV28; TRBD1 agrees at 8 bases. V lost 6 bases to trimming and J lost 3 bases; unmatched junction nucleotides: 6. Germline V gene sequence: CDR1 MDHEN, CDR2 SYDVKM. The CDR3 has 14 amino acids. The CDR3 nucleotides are TGTGCCAGCAGCCTCCCGACAGGGGAAGAGACCCAGTACTTC. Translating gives CASSLPTGEETQYF.

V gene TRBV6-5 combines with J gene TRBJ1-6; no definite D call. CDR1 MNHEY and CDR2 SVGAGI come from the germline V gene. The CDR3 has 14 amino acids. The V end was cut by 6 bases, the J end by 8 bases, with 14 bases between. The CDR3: CASSLGFQDSPLHF. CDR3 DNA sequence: TGTGCCAGCAGCCTAGGGTTTCAGGATTCACCCCTCCACTTT.

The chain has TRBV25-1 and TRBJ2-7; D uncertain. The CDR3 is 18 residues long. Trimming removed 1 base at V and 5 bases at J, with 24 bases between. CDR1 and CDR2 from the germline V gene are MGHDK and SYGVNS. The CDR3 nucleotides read TGTGCCAGCAGTGAATCAAATAGGCTCCCCGGCCGCGACCACGAGCAGTACTTC. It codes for CASSESNRLPGRDHEQYF.

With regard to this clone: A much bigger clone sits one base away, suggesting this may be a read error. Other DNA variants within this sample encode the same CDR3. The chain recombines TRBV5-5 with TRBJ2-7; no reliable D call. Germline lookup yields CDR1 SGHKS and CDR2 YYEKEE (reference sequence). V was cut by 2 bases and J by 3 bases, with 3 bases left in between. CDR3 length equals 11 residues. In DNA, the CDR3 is TGTGCCAGCAGCTTAGACTACGAGCAGTACTTC. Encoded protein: CASSLDYEQYF.

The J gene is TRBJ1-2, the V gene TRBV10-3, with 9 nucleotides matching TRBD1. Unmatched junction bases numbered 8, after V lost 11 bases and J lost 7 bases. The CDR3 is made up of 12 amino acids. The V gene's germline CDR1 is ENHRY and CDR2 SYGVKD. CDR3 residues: CAHRDRDRGYTF. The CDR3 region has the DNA TGTGCCCACCGGGACAGGGATCGTGGCTACACCTTC.

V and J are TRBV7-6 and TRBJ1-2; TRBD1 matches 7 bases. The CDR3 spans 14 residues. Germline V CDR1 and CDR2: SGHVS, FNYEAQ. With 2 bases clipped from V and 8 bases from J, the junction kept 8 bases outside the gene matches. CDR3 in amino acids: CASSLTSGGGGYTF. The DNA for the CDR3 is TGTGCCAGCAGCTTAACGTCAGGGGGAGGCGGCTACACCTTC.

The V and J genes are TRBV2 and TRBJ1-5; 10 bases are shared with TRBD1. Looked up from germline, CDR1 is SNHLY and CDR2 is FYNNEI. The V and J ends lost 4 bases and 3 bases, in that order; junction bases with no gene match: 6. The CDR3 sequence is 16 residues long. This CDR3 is CASSVGQGRANQPQHF. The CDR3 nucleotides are TGTGCCAGCAGTGTGGGACAGGGGAGGGCCAATCAGCCCCAGCATTTT.

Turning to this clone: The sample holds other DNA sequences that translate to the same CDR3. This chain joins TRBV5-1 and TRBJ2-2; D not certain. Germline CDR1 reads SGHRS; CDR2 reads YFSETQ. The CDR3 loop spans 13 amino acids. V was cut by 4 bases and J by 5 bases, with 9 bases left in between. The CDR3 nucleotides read TGCGCCAGCAGCCTAGGGTCAACCGGGGAGCTGTTTTTT. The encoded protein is CASSLGSTGELFF. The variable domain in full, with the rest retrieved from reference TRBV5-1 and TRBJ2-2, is KAGVTQTPRYLIKTRGQQVTLSCSPISGHRSVSWYQQTPGQGLQFLFEYFSETQRNKGNFPGRFSGRQFSNSRSEMNVSTLELGDSALYLCASSLGSTGELFFGEGSRLTVL.

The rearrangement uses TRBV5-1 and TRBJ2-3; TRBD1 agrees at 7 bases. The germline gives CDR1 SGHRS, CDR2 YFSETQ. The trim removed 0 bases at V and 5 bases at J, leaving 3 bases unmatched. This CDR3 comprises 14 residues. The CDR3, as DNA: TGCGCCAGCAGCTTGGGACAGGGTAAAGATACGCAGTATTTT. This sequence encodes CASSLGQGKDTQYF.

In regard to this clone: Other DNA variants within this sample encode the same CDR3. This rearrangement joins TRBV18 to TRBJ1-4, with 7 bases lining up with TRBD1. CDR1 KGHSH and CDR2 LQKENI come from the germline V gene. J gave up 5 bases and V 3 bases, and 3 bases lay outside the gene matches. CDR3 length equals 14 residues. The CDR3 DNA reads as TGTGCCAGCTCACCCCGGACAGGAAATGAAAAACTGTTTTTT. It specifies CASSPRTGNEKLFF.

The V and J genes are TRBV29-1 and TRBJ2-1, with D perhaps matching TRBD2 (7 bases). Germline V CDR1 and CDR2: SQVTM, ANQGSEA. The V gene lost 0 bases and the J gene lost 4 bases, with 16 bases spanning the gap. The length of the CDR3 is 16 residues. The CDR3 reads CSVEDKGGGVYNEQFF. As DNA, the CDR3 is TGCAGCGTTGAAGATAAGGGCGGGGGCGTATACAATGAGCAGTTCTTC.

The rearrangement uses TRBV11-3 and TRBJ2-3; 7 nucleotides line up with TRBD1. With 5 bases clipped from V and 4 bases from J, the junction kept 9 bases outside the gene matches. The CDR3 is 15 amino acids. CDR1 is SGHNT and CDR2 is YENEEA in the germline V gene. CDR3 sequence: CASSQVDRESDTQYF. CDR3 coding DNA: TGTGCCAGCAGCCAGGTCGACAGGGAGTCAGATACGCAGTATTTT.

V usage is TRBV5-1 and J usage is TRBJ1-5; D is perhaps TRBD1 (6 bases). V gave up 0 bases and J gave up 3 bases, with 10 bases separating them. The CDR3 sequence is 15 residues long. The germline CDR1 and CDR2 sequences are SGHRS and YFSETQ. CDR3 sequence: CASSLAGAYNQPQHF. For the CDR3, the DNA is TGCGCCAGCAGCTTGGCAGGGGCCTACAATCAGCCCCAGCATTTT.

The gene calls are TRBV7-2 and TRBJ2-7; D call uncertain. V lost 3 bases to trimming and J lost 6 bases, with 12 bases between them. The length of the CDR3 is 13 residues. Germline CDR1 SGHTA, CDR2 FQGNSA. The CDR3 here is CASSFEVPGEQYF. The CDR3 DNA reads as TGTGCCAGCAGCTTCGAGGTTCCAGGCGAGCAGTACTTC.

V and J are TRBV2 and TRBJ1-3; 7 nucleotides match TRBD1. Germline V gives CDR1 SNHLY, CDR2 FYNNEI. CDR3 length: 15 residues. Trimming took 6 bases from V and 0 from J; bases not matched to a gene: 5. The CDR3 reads CASSPGQFSGNTIYF. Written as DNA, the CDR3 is TGTGCCAGCAGCCCGGGACAGTTCTCTGGAAACACCATATATTTT. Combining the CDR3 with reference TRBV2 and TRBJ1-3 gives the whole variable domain EPEVTQTPSHQVTQMGQEVILRCVPISNHLYFYWYRQILGQKVEFLVSFYNNEISEKSEIFDDQFSVERPDGSNFTLKIRSTKLEDSAMYFCASSPGQFSGNTIYFGEGSWLTVV.

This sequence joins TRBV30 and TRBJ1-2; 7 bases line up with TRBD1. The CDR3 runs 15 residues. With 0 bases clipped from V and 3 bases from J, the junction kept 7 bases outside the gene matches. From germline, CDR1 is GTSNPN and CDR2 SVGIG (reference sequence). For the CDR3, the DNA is TGTGCCTGGAGTGTGGGGACAGCCAAGTACTATGGCTACACCTTC. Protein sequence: CAWSVGTAKYYGYTF.

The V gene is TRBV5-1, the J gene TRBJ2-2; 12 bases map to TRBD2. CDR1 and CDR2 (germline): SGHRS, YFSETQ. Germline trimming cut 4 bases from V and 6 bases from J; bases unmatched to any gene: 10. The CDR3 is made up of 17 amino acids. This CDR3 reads CASSRTSGAASAGELFF. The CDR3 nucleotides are TGCGCCAGCAGCCGGACTAGCGGGGCAGCCTCAGCCGGGGAGCTGTTTTTT. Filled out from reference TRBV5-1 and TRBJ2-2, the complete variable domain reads KAGVTQTPRYLIKTRGQQVTLSCSPISGHRSVSWYQQTPGQGLQFLFEYFSETQRNKGNFPGRFSGRQFSNSRSEMNVSTLELGDSALYLCASSRTSGAASAGELFFGEGSRLTVL.

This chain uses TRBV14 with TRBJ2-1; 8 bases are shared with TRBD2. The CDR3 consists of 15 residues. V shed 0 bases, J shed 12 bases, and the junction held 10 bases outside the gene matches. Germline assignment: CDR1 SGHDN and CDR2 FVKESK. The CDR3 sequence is CASSQDQGTRLRQFF. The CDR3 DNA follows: TGTGCCAGCAGCCAAGATCAAGGGACTAGATTAAGGCAGTTCTTC.

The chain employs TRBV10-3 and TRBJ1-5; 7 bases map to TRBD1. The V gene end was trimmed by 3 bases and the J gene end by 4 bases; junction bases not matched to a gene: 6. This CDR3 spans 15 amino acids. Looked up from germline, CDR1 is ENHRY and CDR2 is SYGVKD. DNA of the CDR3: TGTGCCATCAGTGAAGGGACAGAACCTAATCAGCCCCAGCATTTT. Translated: CAISEGTEPNQPQHF.

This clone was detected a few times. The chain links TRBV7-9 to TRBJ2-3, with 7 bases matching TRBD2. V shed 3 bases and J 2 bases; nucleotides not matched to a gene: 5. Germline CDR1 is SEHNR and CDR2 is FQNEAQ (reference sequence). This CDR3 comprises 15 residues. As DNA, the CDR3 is TGTGCCAGCAGCTTTAGGGACTACAACACAGATACGCAGTATTTT. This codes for CASSFRDYNTDTQYF.

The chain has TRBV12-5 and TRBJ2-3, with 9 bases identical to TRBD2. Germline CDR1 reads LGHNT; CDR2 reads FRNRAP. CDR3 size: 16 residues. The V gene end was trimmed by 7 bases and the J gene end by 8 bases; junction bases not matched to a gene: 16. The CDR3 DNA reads TGTGCTAGTGCCCCACCAACCGGGACTAGCCGTGCTACGCAGTATTTT. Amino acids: CASAPPTGTSRATQYF.